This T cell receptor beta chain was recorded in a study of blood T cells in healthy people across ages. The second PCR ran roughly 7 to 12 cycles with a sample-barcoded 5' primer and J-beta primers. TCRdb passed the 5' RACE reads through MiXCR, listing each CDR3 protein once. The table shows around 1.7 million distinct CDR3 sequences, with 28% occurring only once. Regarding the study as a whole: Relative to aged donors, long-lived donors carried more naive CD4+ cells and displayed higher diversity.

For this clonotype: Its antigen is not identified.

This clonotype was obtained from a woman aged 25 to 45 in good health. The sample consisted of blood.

The chain's CDR3 is CASSFRDRPYYGYTF. The CDR3 DNA is TGTGCCAGCAGTTTCAGGGACAGACCATACTATGGCTACACCTTC. The chain links TRBV12-3 or TRBV12-4 to TRBJ1-2; 7 nucleotides agree with TRBD1. The CDR3 spans 15 residues. V was pared by 3 bases and J by 3 bases, with 7 bases of the junction left unmatched.